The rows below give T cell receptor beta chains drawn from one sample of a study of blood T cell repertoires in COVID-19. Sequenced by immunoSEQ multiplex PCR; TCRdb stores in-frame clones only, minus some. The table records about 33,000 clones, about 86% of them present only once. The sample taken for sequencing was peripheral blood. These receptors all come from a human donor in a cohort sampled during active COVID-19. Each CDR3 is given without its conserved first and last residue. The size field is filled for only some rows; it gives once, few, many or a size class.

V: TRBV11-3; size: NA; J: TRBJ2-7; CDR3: ASSLSFGTDFTYEQY
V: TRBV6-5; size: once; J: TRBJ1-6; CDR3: ASTNSNSPLH
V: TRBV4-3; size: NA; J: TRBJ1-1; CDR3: ASSQDLGGTEAF
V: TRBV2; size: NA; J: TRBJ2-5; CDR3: ASSGRTAQETQY
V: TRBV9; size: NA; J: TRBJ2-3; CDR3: ASSVGGSGTDTQY
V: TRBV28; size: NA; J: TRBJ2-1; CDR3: ASRAGGPYNEQF
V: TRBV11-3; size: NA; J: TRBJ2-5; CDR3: ASSLGTGEETQY
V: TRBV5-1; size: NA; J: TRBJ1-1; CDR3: ASSLSGGPTEAF
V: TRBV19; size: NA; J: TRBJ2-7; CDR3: ASSTDVGATYEQY
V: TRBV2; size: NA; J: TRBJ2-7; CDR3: ASSEDGPPDEQY
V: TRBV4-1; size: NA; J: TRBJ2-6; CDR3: ASSLTLDRGSGANVLT
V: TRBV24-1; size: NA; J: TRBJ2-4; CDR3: ATSQGAKNIQY
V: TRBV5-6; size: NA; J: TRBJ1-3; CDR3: ASSLLDRSSGNTIY
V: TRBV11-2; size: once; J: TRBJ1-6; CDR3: ASTWDSGSYNSPLH
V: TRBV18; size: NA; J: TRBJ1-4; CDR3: ASSPLGQPLF
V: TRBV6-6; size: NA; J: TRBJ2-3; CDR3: ASSPLGVAGVITDTQY
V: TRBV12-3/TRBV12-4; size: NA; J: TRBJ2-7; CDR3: ASTMGQGYEQY
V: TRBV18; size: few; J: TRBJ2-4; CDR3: ASSPRGENIQY